Detailed here is one T cell receptor (beta chain). Its antigen is not yet known. Per-base qualities were not stored, and no clone one base away is much larger. TCRbeta CDR3 regions were amplified from genomic DNA by means of the immunoSEQ Assay, a bias-controlled multiplex PCR. The study's own analysis went as follows. The number of nucleated cells in each sample was estimated by amplification of reference gene primers within the assay. Sequence reads were collapsed and filtered to measure the absolute abundance of every unique TCRbeta CDR3 rearrangement. For each sample, productive Simpson clonality was calculated as the square root of Simpson's diversity index across productive rearrangements. TCRdb took this table from immuneACCESS and kept in-frame rearrangements with V and J called. Such tables lack part of the clones; where checked against another copy, unresolved V genes explain under half of the gap, and the rest is unexplained. V, J and clone size reflect that table, while D and trimming were determined from the DNA. The sample table records about 64,000 clones; 85% to 90% of these occur just once. Roughly 3.2% of the sample is in the top ten clones.

The collaborating institutions used their own protocols to collect whole blood in K2EDTA tubes. For TCRbeta analysis, collaborators shipped samples in one of three forms: frozen whole blood, isolated PBMCs, or DNA extracted from either of those sample types. The sample originates from a study of blood T cell repertoires in COVID-19 (dated by TCRdb to the early 2020s). Describing the broader study: Collaborator samples came from the United States, Italy and Spain and covered acute and convalescent phases of COVID-19. The prospective study material was composed of cDNA or gDNA derived from T cells, B-cell-depleted T cells, or PBMCs. Subjects who had been exposed to COVID-19, were actively infected with it, or had recovered from it provided the deeply sampled blood TCRbeta repertoires that made up the dataset. The repertoires were released in a freely available public database intended as a resource for research on the immune response to SARS-CoV-2. Samples came from the ongoing ImmuneRACE study (first 160 participants) plus 1,254 subjects from 6 global collaborators. Nearly every sample came with metadata listing a de-identified subject ID, COVID-19 status, age in years and sex. Where available, HLA class I and class II types were obtained from metadata supplied by the sample provider rather than from assay-based typing.

V is pared back by 2 bases and J by 8 bases, with 6 bases lying between the germline termini. CDR3 length: 11 amino acids, cysteine to phenylalanine. The sequence is cut down to CDR3 DNA, 33 bases in frame from base 1. CDR1 and CDR2, per the germline V gene, are MNHNS and SASEGT. Findings and caveats that apply to the study as a whole: How much clinical and demographic metadata was included differed by source and by participant, and the metadata was provided uncurated.

The chain is encoded by TRBV6-1 joined to TRBJ1-1, with no confident D gene call. The source material was peripheral blood. The clonotype originates from a middle-aged man with active COVID-19. The base sequence is TGTGCCAGCAGTGAAAGCATAGAAGCTTTCTTT. It specifies CASSESIEAFF.